The entry below describes one T cell receptor (beta chain). A far larger clone is a single base away, which makes a read error likely. With 3 bases removed from V and 0 bases from J, the gap between germline ends came to 15 bases. The CDR3 has 18 amino acids. From germline, CDR1 is LNHNV and CDR2 YYDKDF (reference sequence). The run depth of the assay was deep. Once extracted for a subset, genomic DNA was divided evenly among several immunoSEQ plates. Using ten immunoSEQ deep assay plates, investigators sequenced unsorted PBMC DNA. Here immunoSEQ multiplex PCR was the method, and the copy in TCRdb shows in-frame clones only, minus some. There are about 490,000 clones in the sample; over 75% occur only once, and over 9.5% lies in the top ten. This specimen comes from a study of shared clonotypes between healthy human individuals. The overall study: Aged between 18 and 49, the donors were a couple of women and three men.

J is TRBJ2-6 and V is TRBV15; a weak D match, TRBD2 (6 bases). The source is a woman aged 40 to 50 in good health. Some clones in this sample may be carry-over from other donors' samples. Specimen: PBMCs. The CDR3 reads CATSSAGTGSSGANVLTF. The CDR3 DNA is TGTGCCACCAGCAGTGCCGGGACTGGCTCCTCTGGGGCCAACGTCCTGACTTTC.